This TCR beta chain was found in a study of T cell changes during pregnancy in multiple sclerosis. With V trimmed by 4 bases and J by 3 bases, 2 bases remained unmatched. The CDR3 covers 15 residues. Germline values: CDR1 SGHRS, CDR2 YFSETQ. Produced via immunoSEQ multiplex PCR; TCRdb's table is partial and in-frame only. The sample lists 20,000 to 25,000 clones; about 86% were seen once. The chain joins TRBV5-1 to TRBJ2-1; 12 bases fit TRBD2. This clonotype was obtained from a female donor in good health, enrolled as a control in a pregnancy study. This material consisted of CD4+ T cells from peripheral blood mononuclear cells, taken in the first trimester of pregnancy. Here the CDR3 DNA reads TGCGCCAGCAGCGTGACTAGCGGGAGCTACAATGAGCAGTTCTTC. Amino acid sequence: CASSVTSGSYNEQFF.